Reported below is one T cell receptor (beta chain). As yet, its antigen is unknown. It may be a read error: a sequence one base away is much more abundant. Molecular barcoded adaptors covering alpha/delta and beta/gamma chains were used on about 390 ng RNA. TCRdb used MiXCR to reprocess the reads, holding one entry per CDR3 protein. The repertoire holds about 130,000 distinct CDR3 sequences, with 13% as singletons. CDR1 and CDR2 (germline): SQVTM, ANQGSEA. This CDR3 spans 14 amino acids. The sample belongs to a study of read filtering for tumor transcriptome and immune sequencing. Study in general: About 8 patients were R-ISS I, 16 were R-ISS II, six or seven were R-ISS III. TCR-mapped reads were about 4 to 11 million with IR-seq versus roughly 80 to 1273 with RNA-seq.

Findings and limits, study-wide: Without single-read clonotypes, shared clonotype proportions correlated more between IR-seq and RNA-seq. In IR-seq, single-read clonotypes were 70% to 85% of clonotypes but approximately 4% of reads.

The J gene is TRBJ1-5, the V gene TRBV29-1; D possibly corresponds to TRBD1 (5 bases). The clonotype originates from a donor aged 40 or older with multiple myeloma. The sample was a population of CD138-negative cells sorted from bone marrow. The CDR3 DNA reads TGCAGCGTGTGGTCAGGGAATAGCAATCAGACCCAGCATTTT. Protein product: CSVWSGNSNQTQHF.